This T cell receptor (beta chain) stems from a study of cytomegalovirus exposure and HLA in healthy donors. For the study at large: Researchers previously reported finding some 110 million unique TCR beta sequences from around 200 million T cells. The Caucasian-associated ancestry cluster held over 80% of 398 genotyped donors. Whole-study findings and limits: The later analysis indicated that the majority of CMV-associated TCR beta chains appeared HLA-restricted. Excluded: some indistinguishable V segments such as TRBV6-2 and TRBV6-3.

In regard to this clone: Antigen specificity is unknown.

13 Jbeta primers and 60 Vbeta primers were used for the PCR. Assay used: immunoSEQ multiplex PCR; TCRdb lists only in-frame clones, some missing. Counted here are 130,000 or so clones, 84% occurring once; the ten biggest clones make up around 3%. This CDR3 comprises 14 residues. From germline, CDR1 is ENHRY and CDR2 SYGVKD. V was trimmed by 4 bases and J by 0 bases, leaving 9 bases between them. The V and J genes are TRBV10-3 and TRBJ1-1, with D uncertain. The TCR originated in a woman under 30 in good health and CMV-seropositive. The sample taken for sequencing was PBMCs. CDR3 residues: CAISGATMNTEAFF. The CDR3 DNA follows: TGTGCCATCAGTGGGGCCACGATGAACACTGAAGCTTTCTTT.